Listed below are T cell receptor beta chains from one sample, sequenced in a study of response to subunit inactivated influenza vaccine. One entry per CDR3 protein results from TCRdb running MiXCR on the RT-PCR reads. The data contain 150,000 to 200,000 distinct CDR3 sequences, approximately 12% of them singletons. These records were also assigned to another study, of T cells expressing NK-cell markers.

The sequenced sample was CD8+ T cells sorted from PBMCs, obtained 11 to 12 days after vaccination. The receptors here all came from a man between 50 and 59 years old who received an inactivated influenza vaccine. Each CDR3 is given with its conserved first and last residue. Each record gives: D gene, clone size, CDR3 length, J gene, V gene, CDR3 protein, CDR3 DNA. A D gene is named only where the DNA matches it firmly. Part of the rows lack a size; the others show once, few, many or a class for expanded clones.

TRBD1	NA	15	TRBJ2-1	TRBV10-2	CASSVRGTGGNEQFF	TGCGCCAGCAGTGTGAGAGGAACAGGGGGGAATGAGCAGTTCTTC
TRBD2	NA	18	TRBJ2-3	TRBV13	CASSAGTSGVSSTDTQYF	TGTGCCAGCAGCGCCGGGACTAGCGGGGTATCTAGCACAGATACGCAGTATTTT
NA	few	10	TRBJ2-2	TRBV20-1	CSASRGELFF	TGCAGTGCTAGTCGCGGGGAGCTGTTTTTT
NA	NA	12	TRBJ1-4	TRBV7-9	CASSGGGVELFF	TGTGCCAGCAGCGGGGGGGGAGTAGAACTGTTTTTT
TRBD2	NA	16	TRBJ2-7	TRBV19	CASSSGLAGDSYEQYF	TGTGCCAGTAGTTCCGGACTAGCGGGGGACTCCTACGAGCAGTACTTC
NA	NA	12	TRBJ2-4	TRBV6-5	CASSYDGDIQYF	TGTGCCAGCAGTTATGACGGGGACATTCAGTACTTC
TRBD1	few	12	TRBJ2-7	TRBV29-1	CSVGTGGAEQYF	TGCAGCGTCGGGACAGGGGGTGCCGAGCAGTACTTC
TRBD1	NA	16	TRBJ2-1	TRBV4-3	CASSPQGQGGYNEQFF	TGCGCCAGCAGCCCCCAAGGACAGGGGGGGTACAATGAGCAGTTCTTC
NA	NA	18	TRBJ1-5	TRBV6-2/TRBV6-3	CASSYRKGRLGSNQPQHF	TGTGCCAGCAGTTACAGGAAGGGCAGGCTGGGCAGCAATCAGCCCCAGCATTTT
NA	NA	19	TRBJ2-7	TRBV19	CASSIGVGLGPAFSYEQYF	TGTGCCAGTAGTATAGGAGTAGGCCTCGGACCTGCCTTTTCCTACGAGCAGTACTTC
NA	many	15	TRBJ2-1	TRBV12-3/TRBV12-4	CASSLVRGGGNEQFF	TGTGCCAGCAGTTTGGTGAGGGGAGGCGGCAATGAGCAGTTCTTC
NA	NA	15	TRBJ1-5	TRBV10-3	CAISESLDAAQPQHF	TGTGCCATCAGTGAGTCGCTAGACGCCGCACAGCCCCAGCATTTT
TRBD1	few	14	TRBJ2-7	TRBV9	CASSVADRAGEQYF	TGTGCCAGCAGCGTAGCTGACAGGGCCGGGGAGCAGTACTTC
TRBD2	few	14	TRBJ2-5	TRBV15	CATSKAGAGETQYF	TGTGCCACCAGCAAAGCGGGAGCGGGAGAGACCCAGTACTTC
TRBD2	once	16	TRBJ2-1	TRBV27	CASSQGTSGSYNEQFF	TGTGCCAGCAGTCAGGGGACTAGCGGAAGCTACAATGAGCAGTTCTTC
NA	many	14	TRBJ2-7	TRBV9	CASSVGVRAYEQYF	TGTGCCAGCAGCGTAGGGGTTAGAGCCTACGAGCAGTACTTC
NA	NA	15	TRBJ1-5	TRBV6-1	CASSTVGASNQPQHF	TGTGCCAGCAGTACGGTAGGGGCCAGCAATCAGCCCCAGCATTTT
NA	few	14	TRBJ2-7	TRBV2	CASSAHRGSYEQYF	TGTGCCAGCAGCGCCCATAGGGGCTCCTACGAGCAGTACTTC
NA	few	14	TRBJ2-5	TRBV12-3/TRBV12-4	CASSFMGYQETQYF	TGTGCCAGCAGTTTTATGGGGTACCAAGAGACCCAGTACTTC
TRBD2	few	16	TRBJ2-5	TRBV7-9	CASSPGPSGREETQYF	TGTGCCAGCAGTCCTGGGCCTAGCGGGAGAGAGGAGACCCAGTACTTC
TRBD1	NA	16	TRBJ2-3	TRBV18	CASSSIPGQGFDTKYF	TGTGCCAGCTCATCAATTCCGGGACAGGGATTTGATACGAAGTATTTT
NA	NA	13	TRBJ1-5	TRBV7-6	CASSSRGNQPQHF	TGTGCCAGCAGCTCCCGAGGAAATCAGCCCCAGCATTTT
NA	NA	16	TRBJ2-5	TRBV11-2	CASSFTGIPPRETQYF	TGTGCCAGCAGCTTTACAGGGATACCGCCCCGGGAGACCCAGTACTTC
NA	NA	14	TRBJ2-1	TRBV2	CASSPRLDYNEQFF	TGTGCCAGCAGTCCTCGACTAGACTACAATGAGCAGTTCTTC
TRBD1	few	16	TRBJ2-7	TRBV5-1	CASSITGGPAFVEQYF	TGCGCCAGCAGCATAACAGGGGGACCGGCGTTTGTCGAGCAGTACTTC
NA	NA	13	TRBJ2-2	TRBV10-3	CAIGRANTGELFF	TGTGCCATCGGAAGGGCGAACACCGGGGAGCTGTTTTTT
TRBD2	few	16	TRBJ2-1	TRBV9	CASSLSGTSGYNEQFF	TGTGCCAGCAGTCTCTCCGGGACTAGCGGATACAATGAGCAGTTCTTC
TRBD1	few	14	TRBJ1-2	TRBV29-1	CSVAPGGANYGYTF	TGCAGCGTTGCCCCAGGGGGAGCTAACTATGGCTACACCTTC
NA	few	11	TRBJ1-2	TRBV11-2	CASSLVDGYTF	TGTGCCAGCAGCTTAGTCGATGGCTACACCTTC
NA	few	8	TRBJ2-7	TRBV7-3	CARPFGFF	TGTGCCAGACCTTTCGGGTTCTTC
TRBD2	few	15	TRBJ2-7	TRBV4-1	CASSPPGLGNYEQYF	TGCGCCAGCAGCCCCCCGGGACTAGGAAACTACGAGCAGTACTTC
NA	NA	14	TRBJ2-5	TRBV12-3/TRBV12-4	CASSPGEYQETQYF	TGTGCCAGCAGTCCCGGGGAATACCAAGAGACCCAGTACTTC
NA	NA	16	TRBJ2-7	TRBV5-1	CASSPGEWERSYEQYF	TGCGCCAGCAGCCCGGGGGAGTGGGAGCGGTCCTACGAGCAGTACTTC
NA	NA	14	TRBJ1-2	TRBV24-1	CATSPPGDGYGYTF	TGTGCCACCAGCCCTCCTGGGGACGGCTATGGCTACACCTTC
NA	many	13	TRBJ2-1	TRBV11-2	CASSLGDYNEQFF	TGTGCCAGCAGCTTAGGGGATTACAATGAGCAGTTCTTC
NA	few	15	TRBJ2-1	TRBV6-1	CASSPWGLDYNEQFF	TGTGCCAGCAGTCCCTGGGGACTGGATTACAATGAGCAGTTCTTC
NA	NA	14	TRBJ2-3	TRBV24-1	CATSGATSTDTQYF	TGTGCCACCAGTGGGGCAACGAGCACAGATACGCAGTATTTT
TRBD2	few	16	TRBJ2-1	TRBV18	CASSPPGLAARNEQFF	TGTGCCAGCTCACCACCGGGACTAGCGGCACGCAATGAGCAGTTCTTC
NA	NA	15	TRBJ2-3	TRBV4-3	CASSQDPESTDTQYF	TGCGCCAGCAGCCAAGATCCGGAGAGCACAGATACGCAGTATTTT